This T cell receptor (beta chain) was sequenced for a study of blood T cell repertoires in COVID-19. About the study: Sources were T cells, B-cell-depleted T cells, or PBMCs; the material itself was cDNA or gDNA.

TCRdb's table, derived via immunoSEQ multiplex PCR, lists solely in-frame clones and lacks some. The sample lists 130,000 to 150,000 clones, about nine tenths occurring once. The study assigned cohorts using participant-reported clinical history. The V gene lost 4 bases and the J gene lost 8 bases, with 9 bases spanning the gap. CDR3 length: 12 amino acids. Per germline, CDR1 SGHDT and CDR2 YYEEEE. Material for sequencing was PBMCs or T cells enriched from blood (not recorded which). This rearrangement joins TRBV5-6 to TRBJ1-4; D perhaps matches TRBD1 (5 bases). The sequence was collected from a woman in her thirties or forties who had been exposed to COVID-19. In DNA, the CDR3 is TGTGCCAGCAGCGGCGGGACCGAAAAACTGTTTTTT. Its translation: CASSGGTEKLFF.